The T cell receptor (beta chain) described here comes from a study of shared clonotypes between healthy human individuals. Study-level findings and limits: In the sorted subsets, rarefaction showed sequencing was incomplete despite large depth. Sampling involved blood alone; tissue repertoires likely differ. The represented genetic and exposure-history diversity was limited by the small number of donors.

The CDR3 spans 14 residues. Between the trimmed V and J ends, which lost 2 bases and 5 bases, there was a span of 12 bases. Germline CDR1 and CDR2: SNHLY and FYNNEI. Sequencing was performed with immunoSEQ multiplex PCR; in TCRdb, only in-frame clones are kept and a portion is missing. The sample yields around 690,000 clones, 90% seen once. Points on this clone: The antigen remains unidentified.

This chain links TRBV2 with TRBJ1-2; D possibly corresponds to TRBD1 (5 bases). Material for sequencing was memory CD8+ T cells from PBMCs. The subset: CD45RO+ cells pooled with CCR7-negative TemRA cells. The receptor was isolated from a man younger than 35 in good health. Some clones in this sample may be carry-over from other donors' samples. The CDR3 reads CASSETQGRYGYTF. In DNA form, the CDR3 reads TGTGCCAGCAGTGAAACCCAGGGCCGATATGGCTACACCTTC.